These 3 T cell receptor beta chains share one sample of origin, sequenced in a study of patients and donors after allogeneic stem cell transplantation. TCRdb reprocessed the RT-PCR reads with MiXCR, giving one entry per CDR3 protein. The sample has some 960,000 distinct CDR3 sequences; approximately 19% are singletons. The specimen sequenced was blood, either unsorted or a sorted T cell fraction (not recorded which). Every receptor here comes from a human donor who was either an allogeneic HSCT recipient or a stem cell or donor lymphocyte infusion donor (not recorded which). It is not recorded whose cells these are; they may come from a transplant donor.

This clonotype was observed a few times. V usage is TRBV12-3 or TRBV12-4 and J usage is TRBJ2-2; 12 bases match TRBD2. The CDR3 runs 15 residues. V shed 6 bases, J shed 9 bases, and the junction held 8 bases outside the gene matches. CDR3 protein: CASSRLAGVRRELFF. CDR3 DNA: TGTGCCAGCAGCAGACTAGCGGGAGTTAGGAGGGAGCTGTTTTTT.

V is TRBV24-1 and J is TRBJ1-5; tentative D call: TRBD1 (6 bases). Looked up from germline, CDR1 is KGHDR and CDR2 is SFDVKD. Trimming removed 4 bases at V and 2 bases at J, with 11 bases between. CDR3 length: 15 amino acids. This CDR3 reads CATSDAGVGNQPQHF. Written as DNA, the CDR3 is TGTGCCACCAGTGACGCAGGGGTTGGCAATCAGCCCCAGCATTTT.

The chain recombines TRBV20-1 with TRBJ2-1; no clear D. V lost 6 bases to trimming and J lost 0 bases, with 9 bases between them. This CDR3 has 13 amino acids. Germline values: CDR1 DFQATT, CDR2 SNEGSKA (reference sequence). The CDR3 here is CSARQSSYNEQFF. Written as DNA, the CDR3 is TGCAGTGCCAGACAAAGCTCCTACAATGAGCAGTTCTTC.